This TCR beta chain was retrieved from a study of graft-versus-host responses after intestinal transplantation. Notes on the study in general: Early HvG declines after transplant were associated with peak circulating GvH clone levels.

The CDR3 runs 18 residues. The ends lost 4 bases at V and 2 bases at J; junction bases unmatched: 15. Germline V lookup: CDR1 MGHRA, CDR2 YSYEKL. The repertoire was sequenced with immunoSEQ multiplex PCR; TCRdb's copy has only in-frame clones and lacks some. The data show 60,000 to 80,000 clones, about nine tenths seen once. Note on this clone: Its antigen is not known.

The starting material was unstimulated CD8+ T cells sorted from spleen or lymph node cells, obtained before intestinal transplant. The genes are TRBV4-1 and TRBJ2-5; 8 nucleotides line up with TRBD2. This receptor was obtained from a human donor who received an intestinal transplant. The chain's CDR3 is CASSPEGSGGTFQETQYF. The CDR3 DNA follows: TGCGCCAGCAGCCCCGAGGGATCGGGGGGGACCTTTCAAGAGACCCAGTACTTC.